This TCR beta chain was sequenced during a study of T cell repertoires in cytomegalovirus infection. This clonotype was counted ten times or more. TCRdb called the reads again in MiXCR, with one record for every CDR3 protein. The table has almost 500,000 distinct CDR3 sequences, approximately 10% seen once; the top ten hold roughly 10%. CDR1 is LGHNA, CDR2 YNFKEQ, per germline. This CDR3 has 16 residues. V was trimmed by 1 base and J by 2 bases, leaving 13 bases between them. The source of this sequence is a human donor in good health (CMV status not recorded). Some clones in this sample may be carry-over from other donors' samples. Sequences were obtained from PBMCs. The rearrangement uses TRBV4-2 and TRBJ2-3; D remains unclear. The CDR3 loop reads CASSQGLERTTDTQYF. In nucleotides, the CDR3 is TGTGCCAGCAGCCAAGGATTGGAACGAACCACAGATACGCAGTATTTT.